Listed below are T cell receptor beta chains from one sample, sequenced in a study of shared clonotypes between healthy human individuals. Data came from immunoSEQ multiplex PCR; TCRdb stores just in-frame clones and leaves some out. Here the sample spans over 850,000 clones, more than 75% being singletons. The sequenced sample consisted of memory CD4+ T cells from PBMCs. The receptors here all came from a man younger than 35 in good health. Some clones in this sample may be carry-over from other donors' samples. Both conserved end residues are part of each CDR3.

v_call	j_call	cdr3_aa
TRBV7-9	TRBJ1-2	CASSAAGTDFYGYTF
TRBV5-4	TRBJ2-5	CASSFTREETQYF
TRBV9	TRBJ1-3	CASSVDGLSSGNTIYF
TRBV6-1	TRBJ1-2	CASSHYGGYTF
TRBV5-1	TRBJ2-5	CASSPGETQYF
TRBV15	TRBJ1-1	CATSRGEGPRNTEAFF
TRBV30	TRBJ2-7	CAWSGLAGRGRYEQYF
TRBV27	TRBJ2-1	CASSSIPTGVRNEQFF
TRBV28	TRBJ1-2	CASSIPQGAGNYGYTF
TRBV5-1	TRBJ2-3	CASKNIGGLDTQYF
TRBV5-8	TRBJ2-5	CASSLGEREGQETQYF
TRBV21-1	TRBJ2-7	CASSMPQNTRAEQYF
TRBV30	TRBJ1-2	CAWSAGDGYGYTF
TRBV7-2	TRBJ2-1	CASSYGGPVNEQFF
TRBV4-1	TRBJ2-3	CASSQDYGGEFTDTQYF
TRBV30	TRBJ2-2	CAWSVPPLEELFF
TRBV14	TRBJ2-1	CASSHVYNEQFF
TRBV18	TRBJ2-7	CASSPPSGGAGEQYF
TRBV28	TRBJ2-5	CASSSHGTGQETQYF
TRBV18	TRBJ2-7	CASSPADGSYEQYF
TRBV5-4	TRBJ1-1	CATMGGGRFSTEAFF
TRBV7-2	TRBJ2-7	CASSASRGSREQYF
TRBV7-9	TRBJ2-2	CASGTPNTGELFF
TRBV19	TRBJ2-2	CASSIGGLAGEAGELFF
TRBV10-2	TRBJ2-1	CASSEPRTSGYNEQFF
TRBV28	TRBJ2-1	CASGGASYNEQFF
TRBV4-1	TRBJ2-3	CASSQGFPDRGATDTQYF
TRBV5-1	TRBJ2-7	CASSLAPGQDYEQYF
TRBV25-1	TRBJ1-1	CASRGTGTEAFF
TRBV10-3	TRBJ1-5	CAISRGISQPQHF
TRBV11-2	TRBJ2-1	CASSFSLALYNEQFF
TRBV9	TRBJ1-2	CASSAGGYTGKGYTF